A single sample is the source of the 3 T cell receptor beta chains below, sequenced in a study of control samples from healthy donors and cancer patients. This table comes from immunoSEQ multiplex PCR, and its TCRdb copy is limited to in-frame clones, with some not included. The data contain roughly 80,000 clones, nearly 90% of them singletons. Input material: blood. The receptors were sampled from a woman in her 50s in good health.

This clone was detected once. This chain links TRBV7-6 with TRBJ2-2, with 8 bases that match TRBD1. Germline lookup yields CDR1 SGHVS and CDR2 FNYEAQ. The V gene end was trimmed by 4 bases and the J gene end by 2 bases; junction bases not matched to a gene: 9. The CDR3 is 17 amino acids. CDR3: CASSSPRQGRNTGELFF. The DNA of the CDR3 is TGTGCCAGCAGCTCCCCTAGACAGGGGAGAAACACCGGGGAGCTGTTTTTT. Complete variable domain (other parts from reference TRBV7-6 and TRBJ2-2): GAGVSQSPRYKVTKRGQDVALRCDPISGHVSLYWYRQALGQGPEFLTYFNYEAQQDKSGLPNDRFSAERPEGSISTLTIQRTEQRDSAMYRCASSSPRQGRNTGELFFGEGSRLTVL.

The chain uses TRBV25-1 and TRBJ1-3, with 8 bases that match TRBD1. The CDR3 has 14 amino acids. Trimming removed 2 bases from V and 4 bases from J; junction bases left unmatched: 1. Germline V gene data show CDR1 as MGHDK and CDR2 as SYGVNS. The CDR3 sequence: CASSEDRGGNTIYF. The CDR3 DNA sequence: TGTGCCAGCAGTGAAGACAGGGGAGGAAACACCATATATTTT.

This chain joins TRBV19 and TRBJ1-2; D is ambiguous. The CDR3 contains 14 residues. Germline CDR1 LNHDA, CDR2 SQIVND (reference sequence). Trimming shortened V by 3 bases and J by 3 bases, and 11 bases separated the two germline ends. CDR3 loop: CASSMILGDYGYTF. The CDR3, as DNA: TGTGCCAGTAGTATGATATTGGGAGACTATGGCTACACCTTC.